This TCR beta chain comes out of a study of shared clonotypes between healthy human individuals. Nashville, Tennessee was home to all donors, who were Caucasian adults. Naive CD45RA+ and memory CD45RA-negative subsets were split from CD4+ cells. V was trimmed by 5 bases and J by 1 base, leaving 15 bases between them. Germline loops: CDR1 MNHEY, CDR2 SVGAGI. The CDR3 length is 15 residues. Profiled with immunoSEQ multiplex PCR; TCRdb holds only in-frame clones, not every one. Of under 650,000 clones in the sample, almost 97% were seen once. The origin of this receptor is a woman aged 30 to 39 in good health. V gene TRBV6-5 combines with J gene TRBJ2-7; D unclear. Sequenced sample: naive CD4+ T cells sorted from blood. Subset described: CD45RA+ positively selected. The CDR3 loop reads CASSTRGLGSYEQYF. CDR3 DNA sequence: TGTGCCAGCAGTACCCGTGGGTTGGGGTCCTACGAGCAGTACTTC.